A selection of T cell receptor beta chains follows, all from one sample in a study of Graves' ophthalmopathy and Graves' hyperthyroidism. One entry per CDR3 protein results from TCRdb running MiXCR on the multiplex PCR reads. This table holds more than 1,000,000 distinct CDR3 sequences, about 40% found once. The sample consisted of peripheral blood or thyroid tissue (not recorded which). The receptors come from an adult man with Graves' hyperthyroidism. CDR3s include the opening cysteine and the closing phenylalanine or tryptophan. Fields, in order: D gene, clone size, J gene, V gene, CDR3 protein, CDR3 DNA. The D gene is left open where the match is weak. Clone size, where shown, is once, few, many, or a class for clones that have expanded.

d_gene: NA
abundance: many
j_gene: TRBJ1-5
v_gene: TRBV9
CDR3aa: CASSVGGGQPQHF
CDR3nt: TGTGCCAGCAGCGTTGGGGGCGGCCAGCCCCAGCATTTT

d_gene: NA
abundance: few
j_gene: TRBJ1-1
v_gene: TRBV28
CDR3aa: CASGEIGDTEAFF
CDR3nt: TGTGCCAGCGGAGAGATTGGGGACACTGAAGCTTTCTTT

d_gene: NA
abundance: many
j_gene: TRBJ1-2
v_gene: TRBV4-3
CDR3aa: CASSQEVDNYGYTF
CDR3nt: TGCGCCAGCAGCCAAGAAGTTGACAACTATGGCTACACCTTC

d_gene: TRBD2
abundance: many
j_gene: TRBJ2-5
v_gene: TRBV2
CDR3aa: CASSGLVETQYF
CDR3nt: TGTGCCAGCAGCGGACTAGTCGAGACCCAGTACTTC

d_gene: NA
abundance: NA
j_gene: TRBJ1-2
v_gene: TRBV7-9
CDR3aa: CASSYGTSYGYTF
CDR3nt: TGTGCCAGCAGCTACGGGACCAGCTATGGCTACACCTTC

d_gene: NA
abundance: NA
j_gene: TRBJ1-1
v_gene: TRBV10-1
CDR3aa: CASSGMIQGRGEAFF
CDR3nt: TGCGCCAGCAGTGGAATGATTCAGGGAAGGGGTGAAGCTTTCTTT

d_gene: NA
abundance: many
j_gene: TRBJ1-5
v_gene: TRBV10-2
CDR3aa: CASSGDISNQPQHF
CDR3nt: TGCGCCAGCAGCGGGGACATCAGCAATCAGCCCCAGCATTTT

d_gene: TRBD1
abundance: NA
j_gene: TRBJ2-7
v_gene: TRBV20-1
CDR3aa: CSAGQVSGSYEQYF
CDR3nt: TGCAGTGCCGGACAGGTTTCAGGCTCCTACGAGCAGTACTTC

d_gene: TRBD1
abundance: NA
j_gene: TRBJ2-7
v_gene: TRBV19
CDR3aa: CASSPPGTGVSEQYF
CDR3nt: TGTGCCAGCAGTCCGCCCGGGACAGGGGTGAGCGAGCAGTACTTC

d_gene: NA
abundance: many
j_gene: TRBJ2-5
v_gene: TRBV4-1
CDR3aa: CASSVVGGRETQYF
CDR3nt: TGCGCCAGCAGTGTCGTCGGGGGCAGGGAGACCCAGTACTTC

d_gene: NA
abundance: few
j_gene: TRBJ1-6
v_gene: TRBV11-1
CDR3aa: CATGHPNSPLHF
CDR3nt: TGTGCCACGGGACACCCAAATTCACCCCTCCACTTT

d_gene: NA
abundance: many
j_gene: TRBJ1-2
v_gene: TRBV5-4
CDR3aa: CASRHRDNYGYTF
CDR3nt: TGTGCCAGCAGACACCGGGACAACTATGGCTACACCTTC

d_gene: NA
abundance: many
j_gene: TRBJ2-7
v_gene: TRBV7-6
CDR3aa: CASSPLTCYRRCEQYF
CDR3nt: TGTGCCAGCAGCCCCCTTACCTGCTATCGGAGGTGCGAGCAGTACTTC

d_gene: TRBD1
abundance: NA
j_gene: TRBJ1-5
v_gene: TRBV20-1
CDR3aa: CSARKTGGGPQHF
CDR3nt: TGCAGTGCTAGAAAGACAGGGGGTGGGCCCCAGCATTTT

d_gene: TRBD2
abundance: NA
j_gene: TRBJ2-7
v_gene: TRBV29-1
CDR3aa: CSVSTGGLASYEQYF
CDR3nt: TGCAGCGTTTCTACAGGGGGACTAGCGAGCTACGAGCAGTACTTC

d_gene: TRBD2
abundance: many
j_gene: TRBJ2-7
v_gene: TRBV5-1
CDR3aa: CASSSGLGVSYEQYF
CDR3nt: TGCGCCAGCAGCTCCGGACTAGGGGTCTCCTACGAGCAGTACTTC

d_gene: NA
abundance: many
j_gene: TRBJ1-6
v_gene: TRBV20-1
CDR3aa: CSARPPGHNSPLHF
CDR3nt: TGCAGTGCTAGACCGCCAGGCCATAATTCACCCCTCCACTTT

d_gene: TRBD2
abundance: NA
j_gene: TRBJ2-2
v_gene: TRBV7-2
CDR3aa: CASSERGGPAGELFF
CDR3nt: TGTGCCAGCAGCGAGAGGGGAGGGCCGGCCGGGGAGCTGTTTTTT

d_gene: NA
abundance: few
j_gene: TRBJ1-4
v_gene: TRBV7-9
CDR3aa: CASSLTPGGSEKLFF
CDR3nt: TGTGCCAGCAGCTTGACGCCGGGGGGAAGTGAAAAACTGTTTTTT

d_gene: NA
abundance: NA
j_gene: TRBJ1-2
v_gene: TRBV6-2/TRBV6-3
CDR3aa: CASSYSSSRGAGANYGYTF
CDR3nt: TGTGCCAGCAGTTACTCGAGTTCCAGGGGCGCCGGGGCTAACTATGGCTACACCTTC

d_gene: NA
abundance: few
j_gene: TRBJ2-1
v_gene: TRBV7-3
CDR3aa: CASSLTLVNEQFF
CDR3nt: TGTGCCAGCAGCTTAACTTTAGTGAATGAGCAGTTCTTC

d_gene: NA
abundance: NA
j_gene: TRBJ2-2
v_gene: TRBV11-2
CDR3aa: CASTLLVPGELFF
CDR3nt: TGTGCCAGCACCCTCCTGGTACCCGGGGAGCTGTTTTTT

d_gene: TRBD2
abundance: many
j_gene: TRBJ2-2
v_gene: TRBV29-1
CDR3aa: CSVDFGTSGDLAGELFF
CDR3nt: TGCAGCGTTGATTTTGGGACTAGCGGGGATTTGGCCGGGGAGCTGTTTTTT

d_gene: NA
abundance: NA
j_gene: TRBJ1-1
v_gene: TRBV12-3/TRBV12-4
CDR3aa: CASSLGQIEAFF
CDR3nt: TGTGCCAGCAGTTTAGGACAGATTGAAGCTTTCTTT

d_gene: NA
abundance: few
j_gene: TRBJ1-1
v_gene: TRBV13
CDR3aa: CASRWEQGYTEAFF
CDR3nt: TGTGCCAGCAGGTGGGAACAGGGCTACACTGAAGCTTTCTTT

d_gene: TRBD1
abundance: few
j_gene: TRBJ2-5
v_gene: TRBV10-3
CDR3aa: CASSPPRTGNPHQETQYF
CDR3nt: TGTGCCAGCTCACCACCCCGGACAGGGAACCCCCACCAAGAGACCCAGTACTTC

d_gene: TRBD1
abundance: NA
j_gene: TRBJ2-7
v_gene: TRBV24-1
CDR3aa: CATSDPGTAYEQYF
CDR3nt: TGTGCCACCAGTGACCCCGGGACAGCGTACGAGCAGTACTTC

d_gene: NA
abundance: many
j_gene: TRBJ1-4
v_gene: TRBV2
CDR3aa: CASSESSGAAPEKLFF
CDR3nt: TGTGCCAGCAGTGAGAGTTCGGGGGCGGCACCTGAAAAACTGTTTTTT

d_gene: TRBD1
abundance: NA
j_gene: TRBJ1-1
v_gene: TRBV29-1
CDR3aa: CSVGDPDRGTEAFF
CDR3nt: TGCAGCGTTGGAGACCCTGACAGGGGAACTGAAGCTTTCTTT

d_gene: NA
abundance: NA
j_gene: TRBJ2-5
v_gene: TRBV2
CDR3aa: CASSERSSQYF
CDR3nt: TGTGCCAGCAGTGAACGGAGTTCCCAGTACTTC

d_gene: NA
abundance: many
j_gene: TRBJ1-2
v_gene: TRBV9
CDR3aa: CASSPLRQSFNYGYTF
CDR3nt: TGTGCCAGCAGCCCCCTTCGGCAAAGTTTTAACTATGGCTACACCTTC

d_gene: TRBD1
abundance: few
j_gene: TRBJ2-7
v_gene: TRBV2
CDR3aa: CASSNGGRGKSYEQYF
CDR3nt: TGTGCCAGCAGTAATGGGGGCAGGGGGAAATCCTACGAGCAGTACTTC

d_gene: NA
abundance: few
j_gene: TRBJ1-6
v_gene: TRBV12-3/TRBV12-4
CDR3aa: CASSHSQGLTNSPLHF
CDR3nt: TGTGCCAGCAGTCACTCACAGGGACTTACGAATTCACCCCTCCACTTT

d_gene: NA
abundance: many
j_gene: TRBJ1-1
v_gene: TRBV10-2
CDR3aa: CASSPGGADEAFF
CDR3nt: TGCGCCAGCAGCCCGGGGGGAGCGGATGAAGCTTTCTTT

d_gene: NA
abundance: many
j_gene: TRBJ2-7
v_gene: TRBV10-3
CDR3aa: CAISFAEAEQYF
CDR3nt: TGTGCCATCAGTTTTGCGGAGGCCGAGCAGTACTTC

d_gene: NA
abundance: many
j_gene: TRBJ1-4
v_gene: TRBV11-2
CDR3aa: CASSQRRGGEKLFF
CDR3nt: TGTGCCAGCAGCCAGAGAAGGGGCGGGGAAAAACTGTTTTTT

d_gene: TRBD1
abundance: many
j_gene: TRBJ1-2
v_gene: TRBV27
CDR3aa: CASSSGGYGYTF
CDR3nt: TGTGCCAGCAGTTCAGGGGGCTATGGCTACACCTTC

d_gene: NA
abundance: NA
j_gene: TRBJ1-6
v_gene: TRBV7-2
CDR3aa: CASSYFFGTPSPLHF
CDR3nt: TGTGCCAGCAGCTACTTCTTCGGGACACCTTCACCCCTCCACTTT

d_gene: TRBD1
abundance: NA
j_gene: TRBJ2-6
v_gene: TRBV15
CDR3aa: CATSSPDRAYVLTF
CDR3nt: TGTGCCACCAGCAGCCCGGACAGGGCCTACGTCCTGACTTTC

d_gene: TRBD1
abundance: NA
j_gene: TRBJ2-7
v_gene: TRBV6-6
CDR3aa: CASRQTGTGVVYEQYF
CDR3nt: TGTGCCAGCAGACAAACCGGGACAGGGGTGGTCTACGAGCAGTACTTC

d_gene: NA
abundance: few
j_gene: TRBJ1-3
v_gene: TRBV7-2
CDR3aa: CASSLNLQPPGNTIYF
CDR3nt: TGTGCCAGCAGCTTAAACCTCCAACCTCCTGGAAACACCATATATTTT

d_gene: NA
abundance: NA
j_gene: TRBJ2-7
v_gene: TRBV19
CDR3aa: CASSINHGLISSYEQHF
CDR3nt: TGTGCCAGTAGTATCAACCATGGACTCATCTCGTCCTACGAGCAGCACTTC

d_gene: NA
abundance: many
j_gene: TRBJ1-5
v_gene: TRBV19
CDR3aa: CASSMRTEFHNQPQHF
CDR3nt: TGTGCCAGTAGTATGCGTACGGAGTTCCACAATCAGCCCCAGCATTTT

d_gene: TRBD1
abundance: NA
j_gene: TRBJ1-2
v_gene: TRBV5-1
CDR3aa: CASVGQAYYGYTF
CDR3nt: TGCGCCAGCGTGGGACAGGCATACTATGGCTACACCTTC